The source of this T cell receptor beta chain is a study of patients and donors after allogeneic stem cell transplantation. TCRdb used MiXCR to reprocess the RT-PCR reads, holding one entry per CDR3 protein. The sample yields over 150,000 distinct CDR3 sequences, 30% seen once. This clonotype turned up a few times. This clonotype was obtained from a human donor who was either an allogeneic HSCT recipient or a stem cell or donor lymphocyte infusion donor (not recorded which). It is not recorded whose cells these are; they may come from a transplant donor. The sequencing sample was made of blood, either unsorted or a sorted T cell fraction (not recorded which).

CDR3 nucleotides: TGTGCCAGCAGTTTTCAGGGGGCCTACGAGCAGTACTTC. Translating it yields CASSFQGAYEQYF. The chain uses TRBV12-3 or TRBV12-4 and TRBJ2-7; 7 bases agree with TRBD1. V was pared by 3 bases and J by 2 bases, with 1 base of the junction left unmatched. This CDR3 contains 13 residues.